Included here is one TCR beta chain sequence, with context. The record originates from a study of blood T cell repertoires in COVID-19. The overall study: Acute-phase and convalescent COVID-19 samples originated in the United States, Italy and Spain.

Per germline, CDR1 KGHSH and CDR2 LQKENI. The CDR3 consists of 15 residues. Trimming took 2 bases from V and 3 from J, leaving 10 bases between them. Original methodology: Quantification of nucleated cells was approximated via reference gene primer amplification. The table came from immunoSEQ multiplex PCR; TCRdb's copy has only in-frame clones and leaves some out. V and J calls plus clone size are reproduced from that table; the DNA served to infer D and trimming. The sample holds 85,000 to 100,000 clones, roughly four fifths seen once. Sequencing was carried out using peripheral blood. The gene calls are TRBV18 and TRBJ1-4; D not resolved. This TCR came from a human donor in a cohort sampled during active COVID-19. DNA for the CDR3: TGTGCCAGCTCACCAGCGGGGTATCCTAATGAAAAACTGTTTTTT. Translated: CASSPAGYPNEKLFF.